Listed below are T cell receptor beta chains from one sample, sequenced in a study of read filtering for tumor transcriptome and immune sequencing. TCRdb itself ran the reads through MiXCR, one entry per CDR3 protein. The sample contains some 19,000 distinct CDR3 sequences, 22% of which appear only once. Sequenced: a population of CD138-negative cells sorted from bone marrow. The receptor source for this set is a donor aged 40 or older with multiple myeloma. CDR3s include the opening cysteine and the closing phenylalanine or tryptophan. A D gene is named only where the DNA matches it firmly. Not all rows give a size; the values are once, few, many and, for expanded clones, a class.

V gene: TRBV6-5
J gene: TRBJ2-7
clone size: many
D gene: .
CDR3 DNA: TGTGCCAGCAGTCTAACGGGGGAAGCCTACGAGCAGTACTTC
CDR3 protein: CASSLTGEAYEQYF

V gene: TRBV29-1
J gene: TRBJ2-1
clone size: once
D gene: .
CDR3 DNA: TGCAGCGTTGTAGCACTTGCAAAGCAGTTCTTC
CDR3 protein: CSVVALAKQFF

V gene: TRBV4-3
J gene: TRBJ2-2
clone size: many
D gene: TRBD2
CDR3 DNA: TGCGCCAGCAGCCAGGGACTAGCGGGAGTAAAGACCGGGGAGCTGTTTTTT
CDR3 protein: CASSQGLAGVKTGELFF

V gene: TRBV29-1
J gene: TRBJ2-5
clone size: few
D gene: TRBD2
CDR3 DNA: TGCAGCGCCTATAGCGGGAGGGCCTGGGAGACCCAGTACTTC
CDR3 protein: CSAYSGRAWETQYF

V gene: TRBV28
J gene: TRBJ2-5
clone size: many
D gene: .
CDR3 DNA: TGTGCCAGCAGCCGCTTCGAGCGGAACCAAGAGACCCAGTACTTC
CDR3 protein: CASSRFERNQETQYF

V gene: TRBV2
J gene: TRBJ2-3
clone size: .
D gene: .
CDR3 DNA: TGTGCCAGCAGTCAAGCGGGACAACCAGGTACGCAGTATTTT
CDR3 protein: CASSQAGQPGTQYF

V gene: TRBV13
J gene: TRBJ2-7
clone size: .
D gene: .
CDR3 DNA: TGTGCCAGCAGCTTTCAGGGAAGGGGCTACGAGCAGTACTTC
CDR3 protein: CASSFQGRGYEQYF

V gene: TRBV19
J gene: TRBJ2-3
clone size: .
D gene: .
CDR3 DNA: TGTGCCAGTAGCATCGGAAGTCGGCCCCAAGGCGATACGCAGTATTTT
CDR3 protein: CASSIGSRPQGDTQYF

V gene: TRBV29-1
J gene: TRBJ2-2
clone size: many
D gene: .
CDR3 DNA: TGCAGCGTTGAAGGAAAGCCGAACACCGGGGAGCTGTTTTTT
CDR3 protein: CSVEGKPNTGELFF

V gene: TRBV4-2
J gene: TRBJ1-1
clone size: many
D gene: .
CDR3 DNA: TGTGCCAGCAGCCAACAACAGGTGAACACTGAAGCTTTCTTT
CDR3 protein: CASSQQQVNTEAFF

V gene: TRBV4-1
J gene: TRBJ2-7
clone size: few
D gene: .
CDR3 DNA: TGCGCCAGCAGCCGTATTGAGGGTCTCCCGGGGATGCGGTACGAGCAGTACTTC
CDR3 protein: CASSRIEGLPGMRYEQYF

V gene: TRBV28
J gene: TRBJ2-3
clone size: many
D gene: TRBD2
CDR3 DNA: TGTGCCAGCAGTCTAGCGGGAGGGAGCACAGATACGCAGTATTTT
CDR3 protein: CASSLAGGSTDTQYF

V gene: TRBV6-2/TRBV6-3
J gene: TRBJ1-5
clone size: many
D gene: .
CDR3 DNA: TGTGCCAGCAGTTCCCAACATAGCAATCAGCCCCAGCATTTT
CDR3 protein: CASSSQHSNQPQHF

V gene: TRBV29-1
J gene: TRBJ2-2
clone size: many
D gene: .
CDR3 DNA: TGCAGCGTTGGGCAGGGGTTCACCGGGGAGCTGTTTTTT
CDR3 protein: CSVGQGFTGELFF

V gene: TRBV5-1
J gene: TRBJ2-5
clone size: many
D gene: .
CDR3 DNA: TGCGCCAGCAGCTCGGACGGACGGCCGTCGCGGACCCAGTACTTC
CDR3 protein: CASSSDGRPSRTQYF

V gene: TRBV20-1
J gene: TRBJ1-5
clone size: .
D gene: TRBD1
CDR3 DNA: TGCAGTGCTTTTACAGGGGGTAAGGGCAATCAGCCCCAGCATTTT
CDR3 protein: CSAFTGGKGNQPQHF

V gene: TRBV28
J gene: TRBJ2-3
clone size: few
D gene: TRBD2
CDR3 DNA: TGTGCCAGCAGTTTTTTCCGGCGGCGGGAGCAATCAGATACGCAGTATTTT
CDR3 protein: CASSFFRRREQSDTQYF

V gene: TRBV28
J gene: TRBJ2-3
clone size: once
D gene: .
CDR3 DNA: TGTGCCAGCAGAGTCCCGGGACCAGCCCTGGATACGCAGTATTTT
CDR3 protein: CASRVPGPALDTQYF

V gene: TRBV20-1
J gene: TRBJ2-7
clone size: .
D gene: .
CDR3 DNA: TGCAGTGCTAGACTAGAGAGCTCCTACGAGCAGTACTTC
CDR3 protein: CSARLESSYEQYF

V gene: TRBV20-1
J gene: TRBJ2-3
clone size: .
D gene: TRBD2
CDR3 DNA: TGCAGTGCTGACGAAGGGACTAGCGGGAGTCGAGATACGCAGTATTTT
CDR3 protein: CSADEGTSGSRDTQYF

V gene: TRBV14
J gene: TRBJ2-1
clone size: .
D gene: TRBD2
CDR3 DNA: TGTGCCAGCAGCCAAGCCCCCCTAGCGGGACCCCACAATGAGCAGTTCTTC
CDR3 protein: CASSQAPLAGPHNEQFF

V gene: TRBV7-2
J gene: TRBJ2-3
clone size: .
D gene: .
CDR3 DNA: TGTGCCAGCAGCTCAGGCGGGACAGTTAGCACAGATACGCAGTATTTT
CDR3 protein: CASSSGGTVSTDTQYF

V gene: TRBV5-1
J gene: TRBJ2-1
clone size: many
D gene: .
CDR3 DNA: TGCGCCAGCAGCTTGGACAACTACAATGAGCAGTTCTTC
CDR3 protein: CASSLDNYNEQFF

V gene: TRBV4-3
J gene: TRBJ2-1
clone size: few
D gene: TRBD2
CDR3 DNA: TGCGCCAGCAGCCAAGAATTAGCGGGACGCAATGAGCAGTTCTTC
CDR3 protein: CASSQELAGRNEQFF

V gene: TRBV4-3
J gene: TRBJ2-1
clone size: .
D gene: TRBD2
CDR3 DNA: TGCGCCAGCAGCCAAGTCGAGACTAGCATCCATGAGCAGTTCTTC
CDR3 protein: CASSQVETSIHEQFF

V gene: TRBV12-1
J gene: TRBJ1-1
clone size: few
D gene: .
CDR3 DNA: TGTGCCAGCAGCCTAAACGCCCAGGGGTTGGGCACTGAAGCTTTCTTT
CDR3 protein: CASSLNAQGLGTEAFF

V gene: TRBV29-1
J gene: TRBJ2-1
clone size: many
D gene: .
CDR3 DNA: TGCAGCGCCCGGGACTCCCCTTACAATGAGCAGTTCTTC
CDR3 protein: CSARDSPYNEQFF

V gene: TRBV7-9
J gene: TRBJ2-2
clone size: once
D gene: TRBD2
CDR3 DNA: TGTGCCAGCAGCTCCCAACTAGCGGGGAACACCGGGGAGCTGTTTTTT
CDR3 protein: CASSSQLAGNTGELFF

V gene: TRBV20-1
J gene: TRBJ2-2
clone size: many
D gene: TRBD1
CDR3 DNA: TGCAGTGCCCATACCCAGGGGGTTGGCGGGGAGCTGTTTTTT
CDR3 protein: CSAHTQGVGGELFF

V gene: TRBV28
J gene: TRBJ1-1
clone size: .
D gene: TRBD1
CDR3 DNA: TGTGCCAGCAGTGGCACAGGGGGTGGTATGAACACTGAAGCTTTCTTT
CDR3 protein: CASSGTGGGMNTEAFF

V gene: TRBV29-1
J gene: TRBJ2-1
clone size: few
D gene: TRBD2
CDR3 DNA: TGCAGCGTTGAAACTAGCGCTTACAATGAGCAGTTCTTC
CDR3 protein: CSVETSAYNEQFF

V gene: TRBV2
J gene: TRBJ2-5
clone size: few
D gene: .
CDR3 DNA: TGTGCCAGCAGGGAGGGTCTGGAAGAGACCCAGTACTTC
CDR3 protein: CASREGLEETQYF

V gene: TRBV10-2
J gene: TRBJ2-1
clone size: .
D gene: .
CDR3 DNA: TGCGCCTGCACACAGCAGGGTTTTTACAATGAGCAGTTCTTC
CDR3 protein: CACTQQGFYNEQFF

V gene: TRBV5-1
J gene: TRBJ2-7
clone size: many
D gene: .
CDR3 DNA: TGCGCCAGCAGCTTGGATCTTTACGAGCAGTACTTC
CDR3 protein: CASSLDLYEQYF

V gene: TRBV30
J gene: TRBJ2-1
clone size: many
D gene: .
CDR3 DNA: TGTGCCTGGAGTGTACTCCAGGGGCGTGAGCAGTTCTTC
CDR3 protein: CAWSVLQGREQFF

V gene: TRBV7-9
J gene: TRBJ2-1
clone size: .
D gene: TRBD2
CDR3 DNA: TGTGCCAGCAGCACGACTAGCGGGAGTGGCAATGAGCAGTTCTTC
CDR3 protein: CASSTTSGSGNEQFF

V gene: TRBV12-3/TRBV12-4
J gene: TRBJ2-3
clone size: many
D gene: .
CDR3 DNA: TGTGCCAGCAGTTTAGCGGGGGCTAGCACAGATACGCAGTATTTT
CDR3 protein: CASSLAGASTDTQYF

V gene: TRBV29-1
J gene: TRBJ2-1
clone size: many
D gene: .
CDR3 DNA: TGCAGCGTTGTTGAGTACAGTCGAGGCTCCTACAATGAGCAGTTCTTC
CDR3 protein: CSVVEYSRGSYNEQFF

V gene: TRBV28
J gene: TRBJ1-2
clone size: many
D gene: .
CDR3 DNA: TGTGCCAGCAGTTTCGAAGTTTTCAGAGATGGCTACACCTTC
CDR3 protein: CASSFEVFRDGYTF

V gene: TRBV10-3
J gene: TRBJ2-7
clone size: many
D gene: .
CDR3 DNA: TGTGCCATCAGGGTTAGCGTCGGAGTGAACCACGAGCAGTACTTC
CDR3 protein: CAIRVSVGVNHEQYF